Below are 11 T cell receptor beta chains sequenced from a single sample in a study of blood T cell repertoires in COVID-19. Measured with immunoSEQ multiplex PCR; TCRdb has only the in-frame clones, and not every one. The table has nearly 40,000 clones, approximately 80% seen once. Source material: peripheral blood. Receptors originate from a man aged 50 to 59 with active or convalescent COVID-19.

The genes are TRBV19 and TRBJ1-2; the match to TRBD1 covers 8 bases. The CDR3 extends over 12 amino acids. Germline V gives CDR1 LNHDA, CDR2 SQIVND (reference sequence). V was clipped by 7 bases and J by 8 bases; unmatched bases: 6. CDR3 in amino acids: CASNQGAGGYTF. The CDR3 DNA follows: TGTGCCAGTAATCAGGGGGCAGGGGGCTACACCTTC. The complete variable domain, with remaining parts taken from reference TRBV19 and TRBJ1-2, reads DGGITQSPKYLFRKEGQNVTLSCEQNLNHDAMYWYRQDPGQGLRLIYYSQIVNDFQKGDIAEGYSVSREKKESFPLTVTSAQKNPTAFYLCASNQGAGGYTFGSGTRLTVV.

The chain carries TRBV4-1 and TRBJ1-2; D uncertain. V dropped 1 base and J dropped 0 bases, with 6 bases sitting between them. This CDR3 is 14 amino acids long. CDR1 and CDR2 (germline): MGHRA, YSYEKL. The CDR3 region has the DNA TGCGCCAGCAGCCAAGTCGGGTCTAACTATGGCTACACCTTC. Translating it yields CASSQVGSNYGYTF.

In this sample, this clone turned up once. The chain combines TRBV15 with TRBJ1-4; TRBD1 might be the D (6 bases). Germline V lookup: CDR1 LNHNV, CDR2 YYDKDF (reference sequence). Trimming pared 1 base from V and 7 bases from J, leaving 13 bases between. The length of the CDR3 is 15 residues. The CDR3 DNA reads as TGTGCCACCAGCAGAGTAGGGGGTGTACGTGAAAAACTGTTTTTT. This translates into CATSRVGGVREKLFF.

The rearrangement links TRBV21-1 to TRBJ1-6; TRBD1 is the table's D call and was not checked against the DNA. TRBV21-1 corresponds to a pseudogene. This CDR3 spans 14 amino acids. The CDR3: CASSKCDKFSPLHF. As DNA, the CDR3 is TGTGCCAGCAGCAAGTGCGACAAGTTCTCACCCCTCCACTTT.

The V gene is TRBV19, the J gene TRBJ1-6; 8 nucleotides match TRBD1. CDR1 is LNHDA, CDR2 SQIVND, per germline (reference sequence). The CDR3 is 16 residues long. The ends lost 5 bases at V and 4 bases at J; junction bases unmatched: 7. CDR3 region: CASSATGGGYNSPLHF. CDR3 DNA: TGTGCCAGTAGTGCTACAGGGGGAGGATATAATTCACCCCTCCACTTT.

V usage is TRBV6-5 and J usage is TRBJ1-4; D is uncertain. The germline V gene has CDR1 MNHEY and CDR2 SVGAGI. V lost 7 bases and J lost 5, with 14 bases in between. The CDR3 is 14 amino acids. CDR3 sequence: CASNYGVLNEKLFF. CDR3 nucleotide sequence: TGTGCCAGCAACTACGGGGTTCTCAATGAAAAACTGTTTTTT.

The rearrangement links TRBV6-5 to TRBJ2-2, with D perhaps TRBD1 (5 bases). The germline V and J ends were trimmed by 5 bases and 5 bases, with 12 bases remaining between them. CDR3 length equals 14 residues. Germline CDR1 is MNHEY and CDR2 is SVGAGI. The CDR3 spells CASSPEQVTGELFF. CDR3 DNA sequence: TGTGCCAGCAGTCCCGAACAGGTGACCGGGGAGCTGTTTTTT.

The rearrangement uses TRBV5-1 and TRBJ1-2, with TRBD1 as a possible D gene (6 bases). Trimming stripped 5 bases from V and 2 bases from J, with 7 bases between. CDR3 size: 12 residues. Germline V gene sequence: CDR1 SGHRS, CDR2 YFSETQ. CDR3 in amino acids: CASRQGNYGYTF. The CDR3 DNA reads as TGCGCCAGCAGACAGGGAAACTATGGCTACACCTTC.

J is TRBJ2-5 and V is TRBV19, with D possibly TRBD2 on 5 matching bases. Germline V gene lookup returns CDR1 LNHDA and CDR2 SQIVND (reference sequence). V lost 2 bases and J lost 3, with 10 bases in between. CDR3 length: 14 amino acids. The CDR3 nucleotides are TGTGCCAGTAGTATACTAGGACTTGAAGAGACCCAGTACTTC. This sequence encodes CASSILGLEETQYF.

This chain uses TRBV30 with TRBJ1-5, with no clear D. Looked up from germline, CDR1 is GTSNPN and CDR2 is SVGIG (reference sequence). The CDR3 is made up of 16 amino acids. With 2 bases removed from V and 5 bases from J, the gap between germline ends came to 19 bases. The CDR3 bases are TGTGCCTGGAGTCCCGGGATCGCCCTACTGGATCAGCCCCAGCATTTT. As protein: CAWSPGIALLDQPQHF.

J is TRBJ2-7 and V is TRBV3-1 (or the pseudogene TRBV3-2); 8 bases match TRBD1. The J segment lost 3 bases and the V segment lost 3 bases, leaving 7 bases of the junction unmatched. Germline V lookup: CDR1 LGHDT, CDR2 YNNKEL (reference sequence). CDR3 length: 15 amino acids. CDR3 loop: CASSHNIGQGYEQYF. The CDR3 DNA sequence: TGTGCCAGCAGCCACAACATAGGACAGGGCTACGAGCAGTACTTC.